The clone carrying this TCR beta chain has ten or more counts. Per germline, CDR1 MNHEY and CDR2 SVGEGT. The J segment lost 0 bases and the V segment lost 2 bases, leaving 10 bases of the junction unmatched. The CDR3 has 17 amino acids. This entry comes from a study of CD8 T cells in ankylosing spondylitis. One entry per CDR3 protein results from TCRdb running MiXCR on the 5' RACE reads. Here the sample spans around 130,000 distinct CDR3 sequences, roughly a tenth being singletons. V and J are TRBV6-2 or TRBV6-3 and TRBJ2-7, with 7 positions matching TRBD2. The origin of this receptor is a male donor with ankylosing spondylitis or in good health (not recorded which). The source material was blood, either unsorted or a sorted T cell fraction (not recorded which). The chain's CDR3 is CASSYGTTKYLSYEQYF. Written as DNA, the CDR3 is TGTGCCAGCAGTTACGGGACTACGAAGTACCTCTCCTACGAGCAGTACTTC.